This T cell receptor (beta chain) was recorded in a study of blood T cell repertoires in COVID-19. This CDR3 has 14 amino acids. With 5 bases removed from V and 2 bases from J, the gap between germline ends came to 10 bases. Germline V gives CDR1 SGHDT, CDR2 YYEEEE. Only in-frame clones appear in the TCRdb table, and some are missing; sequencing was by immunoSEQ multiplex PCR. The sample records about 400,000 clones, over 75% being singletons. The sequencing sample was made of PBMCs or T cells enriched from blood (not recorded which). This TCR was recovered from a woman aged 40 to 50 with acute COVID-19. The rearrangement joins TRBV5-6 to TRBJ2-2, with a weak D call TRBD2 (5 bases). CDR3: CASSWERNTGELFF. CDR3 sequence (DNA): TGTGCCAGCAGTTGGGAGAGAAACACCGGGGAGCTGTTTTTT.